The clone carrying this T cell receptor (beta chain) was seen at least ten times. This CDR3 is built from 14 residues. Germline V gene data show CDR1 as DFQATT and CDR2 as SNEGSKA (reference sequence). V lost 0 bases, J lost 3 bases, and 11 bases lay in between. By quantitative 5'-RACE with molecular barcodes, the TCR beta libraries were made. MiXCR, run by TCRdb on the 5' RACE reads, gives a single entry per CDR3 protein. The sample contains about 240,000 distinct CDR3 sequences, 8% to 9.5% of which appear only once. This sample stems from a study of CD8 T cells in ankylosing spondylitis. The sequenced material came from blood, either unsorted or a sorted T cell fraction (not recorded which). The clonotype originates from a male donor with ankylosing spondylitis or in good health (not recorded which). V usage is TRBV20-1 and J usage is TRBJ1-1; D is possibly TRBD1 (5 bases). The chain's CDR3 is CSARDLRGDTEAFF. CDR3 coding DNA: TGCAGTGCTAGAGATCTGCGGGGGGACACTGAAGCTTTCTTT.